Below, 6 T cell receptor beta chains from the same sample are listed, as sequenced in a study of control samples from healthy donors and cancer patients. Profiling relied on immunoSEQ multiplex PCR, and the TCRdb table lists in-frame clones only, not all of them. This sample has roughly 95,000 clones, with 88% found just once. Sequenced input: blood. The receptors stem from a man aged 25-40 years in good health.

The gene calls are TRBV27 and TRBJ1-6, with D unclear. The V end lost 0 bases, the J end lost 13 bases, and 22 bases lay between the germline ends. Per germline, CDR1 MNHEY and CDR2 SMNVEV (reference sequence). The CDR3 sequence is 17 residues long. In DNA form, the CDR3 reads TGTGCCAGCAGTTTATCGATTCGCCGGACTGAACTCGGGCCCCTCCACTTT. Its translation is CASSLSIRRTELGPLHF.

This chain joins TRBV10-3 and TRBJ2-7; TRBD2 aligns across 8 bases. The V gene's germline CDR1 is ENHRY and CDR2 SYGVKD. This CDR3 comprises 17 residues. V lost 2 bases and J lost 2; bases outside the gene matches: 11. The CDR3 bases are TGTGCCATCAGTGAGCCGGGAGGGCGGGGAACCGCCTACGAGCAGTACTTC. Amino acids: CAISEPGGRGTAYEQYF.

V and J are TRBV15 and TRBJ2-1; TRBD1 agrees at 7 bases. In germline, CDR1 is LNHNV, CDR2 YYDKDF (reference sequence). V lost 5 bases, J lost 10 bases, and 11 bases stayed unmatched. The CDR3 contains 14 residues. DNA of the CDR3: TGTGCCACCAGCCCCCGAGGGGGCACCGGGGAGCAGTTCTTC. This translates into CATSPRGGTGEQFF.

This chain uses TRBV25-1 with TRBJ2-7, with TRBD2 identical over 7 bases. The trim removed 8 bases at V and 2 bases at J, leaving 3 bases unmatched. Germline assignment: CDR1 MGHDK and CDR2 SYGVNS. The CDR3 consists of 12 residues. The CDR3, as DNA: TGTGCCAGCGGCGGGGGTCCCTACGAGCAGTACTTC. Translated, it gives CASGGGPYEQYF.

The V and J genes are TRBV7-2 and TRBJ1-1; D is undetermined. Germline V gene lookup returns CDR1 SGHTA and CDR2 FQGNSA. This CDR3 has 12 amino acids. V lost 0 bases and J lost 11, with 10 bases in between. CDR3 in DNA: TGTGCCAGCAGCTTAGCCCCAGTTGAGGCTTTCTTT. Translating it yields CASSLAPVEAFF.

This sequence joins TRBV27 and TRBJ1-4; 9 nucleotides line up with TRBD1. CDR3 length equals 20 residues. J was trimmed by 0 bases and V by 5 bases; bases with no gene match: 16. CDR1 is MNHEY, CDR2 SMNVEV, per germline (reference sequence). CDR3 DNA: TGTGCCAGCAGTCCGTTTTCGTTGACAGGGGGGGGTGCAACTAATGAAAAACTGTTTTTT. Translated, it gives CASSPFSLTGGGATNEKLFF.